This is a list of T cell receptor beta chains from one sample in a study of vaccination effects on CD4 cells after COVID-19. The repertoire was sequenced with immunoSEQ multiplex PCR; TCRdb's copy has only in-frame clones and lacks some. The table records under 70,000 clones, roughly 80% of them present only once. Their antigens remain unidentified. This specimen consisted of CD4+ T cells from PBMCs cultured with HCoV-OC43 spike peptides, obtained before COVID-19 vaccination. These receptors originate from a human donor who received a COVID-19 vaccine. Both conserved end residues are part of each CDR3. The order of the fields is D gene, V gene, CDR3 length, clone size, J gene, CDR3 protein, CDR3 DNA. D genes are given only for firm matches. Only part of the rows carry a size: once, few, many, or a class if the clone is expanded.

D gene: NA
V gene: TRBV7-9
CDR3 length: 11
clone size: NA
J gene: TRBJ2-1
CDR3 protein: CASCSPRGGIF
CDR3 DNA: TGTGCCAGCTGCTCTCCCCGTGGCGGGATCTTC

D gene: NA
V gene: TRBV11-3
CDR3 length: 15
clone size: NA
J gene: TRBJ2-3
CDR3 protein: CASSLGLTSTDTQYF
CDR3 DNA: TGTGCCAGCAGCTTAGGTTTAACTAGCACAGATACGCAGTATTTT

D gene: NA
V gene: TRBV25-1
CDR3 length: 14
clone size: once
J gene: TRBJ2-3
CDR3 protein: CASSEPRSTNTQYF
CDR3 DNA: TGTGCCAGCAGTGAGCCCCGGAGTACCAATACGCAGTATTTT

D gene: NA
V gene: TRBV4-3
CDR3 length: 14
clone size: NA
J gene: TRBJ2-2
CDR3 protein: CASSRVGGAGELFF
CDR3 DNA: TGCGCCAGCAGCCGGGTCGGCGGCGCCGGGGAGCTGTTTTTT

D gene: TRBD1
V gene: TRBV3-1/TRBV3-2
CDR3 length: 16
clone size: NA
J gene: TRBJ1-3
CDR3 protein: CASSPGTAHSGNTIYF
CDR3 DNA: TGTGCCAGCAGCCCAGGGACAGCTCACTCTGGAAACACCATATATTTT

D gene: NA
V gene: TRBV5-5
CDR3 length: 13
clone size: NA
J gene: TRBJ2-5
CDR3 protein: CASSIASEETQYF
CDR3 DNA: TGTGCCAGCAGCATAGCTAGCGAAGAGACCCAGTACTTC

D gene: NA
V gene: TRBV7-3
CDR3 length: 13
clone size: NA
J gene: TRBJ1-5
CDR3 protein: CASSLTSNQPQHF
CDR3 DNA: TGTGCCAGCAGCTTGACCAGCAATCAGCCCCAGCATTTT

D gene: TRBD2
V gene: TRBV14
CDR3 length: 17
clone size: once
J gene: TRBJ2-4
CDR3 protein: CASSQDPGGGTRNIQYF
CDR3 DNA: TGTGCCAGCAGCCAAGATCCGGGAGGGGGGACGCGAAACATTCAGTACTTC

D gene: NA
V gene: TRBV18
CDR3 length: 15
clone size: NA
J gene: TRBJ1-5
CDR3 protein: CASSPPGHLNQPQHF
CDR3 DNA: TGTGCCAGCTCACCCCCGGGACATCTTAATCAGCCCCAGCATTTT

D gene: NA
V gene: TRBV29-1
CDR3 length: 20
clone size: NA
J gene: TRBJ2-5
CDR3 protein: CSVEDLSQALWARGQETQYF
CDR3 DNA: TGCAGCGTTGAAGATCTAAGTCAAGCACTATGGGCCAGGGGTCAGGAGACCCAGTACTTC

D gene: NA
V gene: TRBV18
CDR3 length: 14
clone size: NA
J gene: TRBJ2-5
CDR3 protein: CASSPPGSQETQYF
CDR3 DNA: TGTGCCAGCTCACCCCCGGGATCCCAAGAGACCCAGTACTTC

D gene: NA
V gene: TRBV11-1
CDR3 length: 15
clone size: NA
J gene: TRBJ2-3
CDR3 protein: CASSIRGISTDTQYF
CDR3 DNA: TGTGCCAGCAGCATCAGGGGTATCAGCACAGATACGCAGTATTTT

D gene: NA
V gene: TRBV5-1
CDR3 length: 16
clone size: NA
J gene: TRBJ1-2
CDR3 protein: CASSLVGPPLNYGYTF
CDR3 DNA: TGCGCCAGCAGCTTGGTGGGACCACCCCTCAACTATGGCTACACCTTC

D gene: NA
V gene: TRBV12-5
CDR3 length: 13
clone size: NA
J gene: TRBJ2-3
CDR3 protein: CASGLLRPDTQYF
CDR3 DNA: TGTGCTAGTGGTTTGCTCAGACCAGATACGCAGTATTTT

D gene: NA
V gene: TRBV4-1
CDR3 length: 13
clone size: NA
J gene: TRBJ2-1
CDR3 protein: CASSQADGNEQFF
CDR3 DNA: TGCGCCAGCAGCCAAGCGGACGGAAATGAGCAGTTCTTC

D gene: NA
V gene: TRBV27
CDR3 length: 14
clone size: NA
J gene: TRBJ1-1
CDR3 protein: CASSLDSYNTEAFF
CDR3 DNA: TGTGCCAGCAGTCTAGACAGTTATAACACTGAAGCTTTCTTT

D gene: NA
V gene: TRBV2
CDR3 length: 16
clone size: once
J gene: TRBJ2-2
CDR3 protein: CASSERFLNRAGELFF
CDR3 DNA: TGTGCCAGCAGCGAAAGGTTTTTAAACCGGGCAGGGGAGCTGTTTTTT

D gene: NA
V gene: TRBV28
CDR3 length: 13
clone size: NA
J gene: TRBJ1-3
CDR3 protein: CASSPPMGNTIYF
CDR3 DNA: TGTGCCAGCAGTCCCCCGATGGGAAACACCATATATTTT

D gene: TRBD1
V gene: TRBV15
CDR3 length: 15
clone size: few
J gene: TRBJ1-1
CDR3 protein: CATSRGGQQNTEAFF
CDR3 DNA: TGTGCCACCAGCAGGGGGGGACAGCAAAACACTGAAGCTTTCTTT

D gene: NA
V gene: TRBV6-2/TRBV6-3
CDR3 length: 15
clone size: few
J gene: TRBJ1-5
CDR3 protein: CASSYRAVGNQPQHF
CDR3 DNA: TGTGCCAGCAGTTACAGGGCTGTAGGCAATCAGCCCCAGCATTTT

D gene: TRBD2
V gene: TRBV6-4
CDR3 length: 15
clone size: NA
J gene: TRBJ2-2
CDR3 protein: CASSSLAGGAGELFF
CDR3 DNA: TGTGCCAGCAGCTCACTAGCGGGGGGCGCCGGGGAGCTGTTTTTT

D gene: TRBD1
V gene: TRBV5-1
CDR3 length: 15
clone size: NA
J gene: TRBJ2-5
CDR3 protein: CASSFGGQGQETQYF
CDR3 DNA: TGCGCCAGCAGCTTTGGTGGACAGGGGCAAGAGACCCAGTACTTC